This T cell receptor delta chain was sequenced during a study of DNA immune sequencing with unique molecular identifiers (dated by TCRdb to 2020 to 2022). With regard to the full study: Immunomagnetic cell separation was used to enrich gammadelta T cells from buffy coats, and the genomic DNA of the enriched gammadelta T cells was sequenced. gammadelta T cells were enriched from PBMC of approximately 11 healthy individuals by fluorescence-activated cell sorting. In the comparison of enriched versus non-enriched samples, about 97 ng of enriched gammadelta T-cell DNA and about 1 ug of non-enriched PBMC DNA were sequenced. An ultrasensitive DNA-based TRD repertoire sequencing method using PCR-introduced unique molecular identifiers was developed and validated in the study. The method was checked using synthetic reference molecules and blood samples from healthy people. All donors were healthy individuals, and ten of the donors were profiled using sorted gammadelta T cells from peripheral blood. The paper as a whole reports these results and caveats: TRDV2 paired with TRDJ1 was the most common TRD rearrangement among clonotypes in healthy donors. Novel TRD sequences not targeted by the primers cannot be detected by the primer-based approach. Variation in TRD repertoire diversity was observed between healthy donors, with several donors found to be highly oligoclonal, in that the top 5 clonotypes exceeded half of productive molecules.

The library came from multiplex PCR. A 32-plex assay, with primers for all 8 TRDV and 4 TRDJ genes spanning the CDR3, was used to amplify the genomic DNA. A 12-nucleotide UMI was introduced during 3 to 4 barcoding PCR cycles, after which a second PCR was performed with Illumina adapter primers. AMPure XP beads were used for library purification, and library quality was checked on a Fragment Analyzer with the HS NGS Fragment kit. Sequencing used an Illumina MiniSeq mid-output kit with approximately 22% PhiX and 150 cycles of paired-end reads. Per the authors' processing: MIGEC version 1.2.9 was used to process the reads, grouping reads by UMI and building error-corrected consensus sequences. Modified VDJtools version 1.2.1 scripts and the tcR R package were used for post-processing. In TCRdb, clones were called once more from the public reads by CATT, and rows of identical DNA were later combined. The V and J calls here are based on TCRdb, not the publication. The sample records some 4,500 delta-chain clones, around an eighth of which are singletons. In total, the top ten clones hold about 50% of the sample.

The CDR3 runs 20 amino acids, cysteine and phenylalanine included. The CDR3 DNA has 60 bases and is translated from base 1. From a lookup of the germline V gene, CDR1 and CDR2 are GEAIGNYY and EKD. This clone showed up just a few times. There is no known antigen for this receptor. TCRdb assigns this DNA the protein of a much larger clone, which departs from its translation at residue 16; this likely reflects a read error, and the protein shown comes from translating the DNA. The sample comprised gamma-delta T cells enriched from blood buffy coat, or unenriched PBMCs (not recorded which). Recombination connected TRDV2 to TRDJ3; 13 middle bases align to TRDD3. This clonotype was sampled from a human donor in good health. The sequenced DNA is TGTGCCTGTGACACCGTACTGGGGGATACGAACTCCTGGGACACCCTACAGATGTTTTTC. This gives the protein CACDTVLGDTNSWDTLQMFF.